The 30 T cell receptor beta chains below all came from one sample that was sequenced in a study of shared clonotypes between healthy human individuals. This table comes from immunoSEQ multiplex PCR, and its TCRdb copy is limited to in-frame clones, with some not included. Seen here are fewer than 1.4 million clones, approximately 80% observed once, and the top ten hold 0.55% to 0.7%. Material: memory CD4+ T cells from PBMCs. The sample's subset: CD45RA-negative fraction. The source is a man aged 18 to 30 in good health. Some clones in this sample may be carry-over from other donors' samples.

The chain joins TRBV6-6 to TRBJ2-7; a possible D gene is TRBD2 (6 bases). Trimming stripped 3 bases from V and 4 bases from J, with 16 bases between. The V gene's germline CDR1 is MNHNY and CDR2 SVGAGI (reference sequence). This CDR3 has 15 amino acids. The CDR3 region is CASSYLGTSTYEQYF. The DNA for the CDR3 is TGTGCCAGCAGTTATCTCGGGACTTCAACTTACGAGCAGTACTTC.

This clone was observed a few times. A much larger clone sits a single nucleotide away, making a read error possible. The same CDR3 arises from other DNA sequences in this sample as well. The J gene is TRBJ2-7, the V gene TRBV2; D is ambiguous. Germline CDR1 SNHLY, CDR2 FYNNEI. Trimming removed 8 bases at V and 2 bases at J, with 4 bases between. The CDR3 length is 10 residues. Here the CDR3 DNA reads TGTGCCAGCTCTACCTACGAGCAGTACTTC. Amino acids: CASSTYEQYF.

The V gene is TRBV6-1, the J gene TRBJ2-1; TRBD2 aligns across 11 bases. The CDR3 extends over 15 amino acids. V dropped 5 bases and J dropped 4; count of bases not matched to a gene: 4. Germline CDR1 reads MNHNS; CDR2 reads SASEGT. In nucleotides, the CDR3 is TGTGCCAGCAGTTTAGCGGGAGGGGGTTACAATGAGCAGTTCTTC. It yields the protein CASSLAGGGYNEQFF.

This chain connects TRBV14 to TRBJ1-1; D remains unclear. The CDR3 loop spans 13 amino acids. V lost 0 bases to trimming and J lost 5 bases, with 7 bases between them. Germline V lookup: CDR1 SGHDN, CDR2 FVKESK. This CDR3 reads CASSQEERTEAFF. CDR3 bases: TGTGCCAGCAGCCAAGAGGAGAGAACTGAAGCTTTCTTT. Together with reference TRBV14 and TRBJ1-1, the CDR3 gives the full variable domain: EAGVTQFPSHSVIEKGQTVTLRCDPISGHDNLYWYRRVMGKEIKFLLHFVKESKQDESGMPNNRFLAERTGGTYSTLKVQPAELEDSGVYFCASSQEERTEAFFGQGTRLTVV.

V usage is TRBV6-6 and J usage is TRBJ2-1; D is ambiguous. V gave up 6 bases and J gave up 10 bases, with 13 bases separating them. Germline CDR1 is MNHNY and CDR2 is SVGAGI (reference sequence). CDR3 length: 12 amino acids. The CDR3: CASRELRGEQFF. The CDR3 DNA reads TGTGCCAGCAGGGAACTGCGAGGAGAGCAGTTCTTC.

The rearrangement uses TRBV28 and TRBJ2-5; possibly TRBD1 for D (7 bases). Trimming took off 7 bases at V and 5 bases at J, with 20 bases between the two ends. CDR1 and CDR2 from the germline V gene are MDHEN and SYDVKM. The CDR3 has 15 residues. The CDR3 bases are TGTGCCAGCACGGACGGAGGGGGCCGGGACGAGACCCAGTACTTC. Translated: CASTDGGGRDETQYF. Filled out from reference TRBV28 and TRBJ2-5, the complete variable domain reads DVKVTQSSRYLVKRTGEKVFLECVQDMDHENMFWYRQDPGLGLRLIYFSYDVKMKEKGDIPEGYSVSREKKERFSLILESASTNQTSMYLCASTDGGGRDETQYFGPGTRLLVL.

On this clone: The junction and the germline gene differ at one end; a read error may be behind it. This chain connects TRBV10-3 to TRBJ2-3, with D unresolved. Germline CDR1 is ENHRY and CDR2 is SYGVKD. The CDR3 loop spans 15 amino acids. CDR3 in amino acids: CASSDSVGSTDTQYF. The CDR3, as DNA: TGTGCCAGCAGTGACTCGGTAGGCAGCACAGATACGCAGTATTTT.

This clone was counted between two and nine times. CDR3 in amino acids: CASSQDRWDEQFF. CDR3 nucleotides: TGCGCCAGCAGCCAAGATCGATGGGATGAGCAGTTCTTC. The chain uses TRBV4-3 and TRBJ2-1; no firm D call. The V gene's germline CDR1 is LGHNA and CDR2 YSLEER. Trimming took off 0 bases at V and 8 bases at J, with 8 bases between the two ends. The length of the CDR3 is 13 residues.

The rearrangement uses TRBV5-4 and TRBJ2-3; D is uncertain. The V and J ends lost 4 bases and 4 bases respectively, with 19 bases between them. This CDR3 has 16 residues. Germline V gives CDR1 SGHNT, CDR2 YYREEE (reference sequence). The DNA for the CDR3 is TGTGCCAGCAGCGATCGACTGACCGATAGTGCAGATACGCAGTATTTT. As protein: CASSDRLTDSADTQYF.

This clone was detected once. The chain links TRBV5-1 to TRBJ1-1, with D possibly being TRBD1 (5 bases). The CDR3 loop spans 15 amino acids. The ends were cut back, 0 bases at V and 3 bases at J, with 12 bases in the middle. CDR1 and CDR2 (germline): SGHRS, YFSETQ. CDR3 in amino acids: CASSLAAQDYTEAFF. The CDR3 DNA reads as TGCGCCAGCAGCTTGGCCGCACAGGATTACACTGAAGCTTTCTTT.

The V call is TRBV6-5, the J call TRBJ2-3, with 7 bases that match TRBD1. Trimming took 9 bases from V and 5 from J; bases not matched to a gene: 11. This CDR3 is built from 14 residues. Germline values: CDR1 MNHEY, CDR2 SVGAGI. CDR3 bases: TGTGCCAGGGCGACAGGGCATCAGGAAGATACGCAGTATTTT. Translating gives CARATGHQEDTQYF.

DNA of the CDR3: TGCAGCGCTCGACGGGGCTCAACCTCCACAGATACGCAGTATTTT. This encodes CSARRGSTSTDTQYF. The gene calls are TRBV29-1 and TRBJ2-3; D could derive from TRBD1 or TRBD2 (5 bases each). Germline V gene data show CDR1 as SQVTM and CDR2 as ANQGSEA. V was clipped by 7 bases and J by 2 bases, with 19 bases between them. This CDR3 has 15 residues.

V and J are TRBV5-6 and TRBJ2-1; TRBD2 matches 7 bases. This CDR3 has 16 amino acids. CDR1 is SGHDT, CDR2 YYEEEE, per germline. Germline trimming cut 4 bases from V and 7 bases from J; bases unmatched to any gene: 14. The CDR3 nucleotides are TGTGCCAGCAGCACACTGACTAGCTCCTTGAGTAATGAGCAGTTCTTC. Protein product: CASSTLTSSLSNEQFF.

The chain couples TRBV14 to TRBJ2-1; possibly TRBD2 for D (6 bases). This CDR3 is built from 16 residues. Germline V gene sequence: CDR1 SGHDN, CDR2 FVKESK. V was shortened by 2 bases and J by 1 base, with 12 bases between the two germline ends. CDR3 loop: CASSQPGGTSYNEQFF. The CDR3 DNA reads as TGTGCCAGCAGCCAACCCGGGGGTACGTCCTACAATGAGCAGTTCTTC.

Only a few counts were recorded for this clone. In nucleotides, the CDR3 is TGCGCCAGCAGCGCGGGGGCAGAGACCCAGTACTTC. This codes for CASSAGAETQYF. V and J are TRBV5-1 and TRBJ2-5; TRBD2 might be the D (7 bases). V was trimmed by 4 bases and J by 4 bases, leaving 8 bases between them. Per germline, CDR1 SGHRS and CDR2 YFSETQ. The CDR3 sequence is 12 residues long. Filled out from reference TRBV5-1 and TRBJ2-5, the complete variable domain reads KAGVTQTPRYLIKTRGQQVTLSCSPISGHRSVSWYQQTPGQGLQFLFEYFSETQRNKGNFPGRFSGRQFSNSRSEMNVSTLELGDSALYLCASSAGAETQYFGPGTRLLVL.

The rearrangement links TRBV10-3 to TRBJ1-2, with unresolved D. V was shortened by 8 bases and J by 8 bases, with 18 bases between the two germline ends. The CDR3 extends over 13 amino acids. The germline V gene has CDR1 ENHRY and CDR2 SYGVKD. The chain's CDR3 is CAILRPPMGGYTF. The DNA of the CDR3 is TGTGCCATCTTACGGCCTCCAATGGGGGGCTACACCTTC.

CDR3 nucleotide sequence: TGCAGCGCTCGCCCGGGCACCAGCACAGATACGCAGTATTTT. Translated: CSARPGTSTDTQYF. The chain combines TRBV29-1 with TRBJ2-3; D is ambiguous. V lost 7 bases and J 0 bases, leaving 14 bases between the germline ends. The length of the CDR3 is 14 residues. Germline V lookup: CDR1 SQVTM, CDR2 ANQGSEA.

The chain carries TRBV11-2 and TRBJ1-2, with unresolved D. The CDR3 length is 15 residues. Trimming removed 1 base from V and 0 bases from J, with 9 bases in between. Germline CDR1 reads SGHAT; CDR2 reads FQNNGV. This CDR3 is CASSLVVGPNYGYTF. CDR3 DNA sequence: TGTGCCAGCAGCTTAGTAGTAGGCCCTAACTATGGCTACACCTTC.

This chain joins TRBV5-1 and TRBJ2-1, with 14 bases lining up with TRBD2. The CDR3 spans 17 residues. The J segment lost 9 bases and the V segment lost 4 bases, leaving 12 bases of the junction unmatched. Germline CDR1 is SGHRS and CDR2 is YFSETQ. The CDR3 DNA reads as TGCGCCAGCAGCCAGGGGACTAGCGGGAGAAGTAGGGGTGAGCAGTTCTTC. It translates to CASSQGTSGRSRGEQFF. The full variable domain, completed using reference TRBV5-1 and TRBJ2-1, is KAGVTQTPRYLIKTRGQQVTLSCSPISGHRSVSWYQQTPGQGLQFLFEYFSETQRNKGNFPGRFSGRQFSNSRSEMNVSTLELGDSALYLCASSQGTSGRSRGEQFFGPGTRLTVL.

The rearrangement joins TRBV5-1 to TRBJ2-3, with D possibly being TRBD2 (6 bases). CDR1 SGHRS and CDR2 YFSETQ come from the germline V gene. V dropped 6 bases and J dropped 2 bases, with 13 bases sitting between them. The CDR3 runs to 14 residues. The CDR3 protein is CASTYGGTTDTQYF. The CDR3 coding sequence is TGCGCCAGCACCTACGGCGGGACCACAGATACGCAGTATTTT. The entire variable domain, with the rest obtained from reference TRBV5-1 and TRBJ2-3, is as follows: KAGVTQTPRYLIKTRGQQVTLSCSPISGHRSVSWYQQTPGQGLQFLFEYFSETQRNKGNFPGRFSGRQFSNSRSEMNVSTLELGDSALYLCASTYGGTTDTQYFGPGTRLTVL.

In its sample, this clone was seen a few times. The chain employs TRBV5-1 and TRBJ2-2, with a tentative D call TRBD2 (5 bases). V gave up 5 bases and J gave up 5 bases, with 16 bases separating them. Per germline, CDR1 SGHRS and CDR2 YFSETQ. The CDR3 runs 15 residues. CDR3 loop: CASRPPSGGTGELFF. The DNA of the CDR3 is TGCGCCAGCAGACCGCCAAGCGGAGGAACCGGGGAGCTGTTTTTT.

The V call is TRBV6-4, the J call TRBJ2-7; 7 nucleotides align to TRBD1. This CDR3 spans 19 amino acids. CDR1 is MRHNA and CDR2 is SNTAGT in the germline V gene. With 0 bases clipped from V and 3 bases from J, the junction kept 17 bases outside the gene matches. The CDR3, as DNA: TGTGCCAGCAGTGACTCGAATCTAGAAGACAGGGAGAAGTTCTACGAGCAGTACTTC. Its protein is CASSDSNLEDREKFYEQYF.

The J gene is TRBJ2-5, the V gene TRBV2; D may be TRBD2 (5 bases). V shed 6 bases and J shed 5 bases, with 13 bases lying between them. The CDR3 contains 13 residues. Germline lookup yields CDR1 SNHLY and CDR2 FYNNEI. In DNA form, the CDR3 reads TGTGCCAGCAGGGCGGGCCGACGGGAGACCCAGTACTTC. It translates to CASRAGRRETQYF.

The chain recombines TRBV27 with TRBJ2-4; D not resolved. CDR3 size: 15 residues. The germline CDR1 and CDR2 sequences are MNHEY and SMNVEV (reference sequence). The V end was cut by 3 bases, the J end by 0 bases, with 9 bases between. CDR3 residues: CASSFVWRAKNIQYF. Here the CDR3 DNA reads TGTGCCAGCAGTTTCGTCTGGAGAGCCAAAAACATTCAGTACTTC.

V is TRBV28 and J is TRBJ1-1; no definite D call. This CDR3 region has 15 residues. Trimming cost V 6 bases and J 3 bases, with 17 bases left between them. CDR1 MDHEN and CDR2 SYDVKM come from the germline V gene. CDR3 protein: CASRGYAGWDTEAFF. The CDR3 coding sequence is TGTGCCAGCAGGGGCTATGCGGGGTGGGACACTGAAGCTTTCTTT.

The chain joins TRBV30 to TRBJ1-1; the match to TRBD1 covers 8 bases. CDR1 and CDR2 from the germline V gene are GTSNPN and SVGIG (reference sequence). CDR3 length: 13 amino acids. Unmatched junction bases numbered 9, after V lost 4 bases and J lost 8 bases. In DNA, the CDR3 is TGTGCCTGGACGAAAGGACAGGGTCGGGAAGCTTTCTTT. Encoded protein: CAWTKGQGREAFF.

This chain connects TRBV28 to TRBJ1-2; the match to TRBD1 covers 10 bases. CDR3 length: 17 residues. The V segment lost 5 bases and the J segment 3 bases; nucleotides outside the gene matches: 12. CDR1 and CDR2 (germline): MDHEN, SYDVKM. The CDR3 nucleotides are TGTGCCAGCAGTGCAGCCGGGACAGGGGTGGGGTACTATGGCTACACCTTC. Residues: CASSAAGTGVGYYGYTF.

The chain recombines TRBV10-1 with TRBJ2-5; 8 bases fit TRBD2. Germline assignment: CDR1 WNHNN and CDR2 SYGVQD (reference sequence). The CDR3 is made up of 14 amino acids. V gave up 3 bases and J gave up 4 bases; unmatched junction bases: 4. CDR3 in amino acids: CASSEAGLGETQYF. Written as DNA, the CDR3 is TGCGCCAGCAGTGAAGCGGGACTAGGAGAGACCCAGTACTTC.

As DNA, the CDR3 is TGTGCCAGCAGCACTGCCTTGGGGGGTAATCAGCCCCAGCATTTT. This encodes CASSTALGGNQPQHF. This chain joins TRBV28 and TRBJ1-5; the D gene is possibly TRBD1 (5 bases). Trimming removed 6 bases from V and 4 bases from J, with 16 bases in between. The CDR3 spans 15 residues. Germline V gene lookup returns CDR1 MDHEN and CDR2 SYDVKM.

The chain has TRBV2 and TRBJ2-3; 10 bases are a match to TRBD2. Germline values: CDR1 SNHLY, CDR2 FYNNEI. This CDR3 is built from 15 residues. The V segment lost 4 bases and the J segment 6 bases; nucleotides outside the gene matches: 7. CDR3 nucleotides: TGTGCCAGCAGTGTGGCTAGCGGGAGTCCGGATACGCAGTATTTT. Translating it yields CASSVASGSPDTQYF.